This T cell receptor (beta chain) stems from a study of cytomegalovirus exposure and HLA in healthy donors. General study points: The study listed some 160 cytomegalovirus-associated TCR beta chains. TCR beta sequences reportedly predicted most subjects' HLA-A and HLA-B alleles accurately. Within an earlier analysis, most TCR beta V segments proved productive either about 90% or about 30% of the time.

The CDR3 sequence is 14 residues long. Looked up from germline, CDR1 is SSHAT and CDR2 is FNYEAQ (reference sequence). Comments on this clone: The antigen remains undetermined. A read error may account for a junction end that differs from germline.

PCR involved 60 Vbeta and 13 Jbeta primers. Sequenced by immunoSEQ multiplex PCR; TCRdb stores in-frame clones only, minus some. The repertoire holds roughly 130,000 clones, 74% seen once, with 5.8% in the top ten. Specimen: PBMCs. V usage is TRBV7-7 and J usage is TRBJ2-2; D remains ambiguous. This receptor was identified in a woman between 50 and 59 years old in good health and CMV-seropositive. In DNA form, the CDR3 reads TGTGCTAGCAGCCGTAGACTCGACACCGGGGAGCTGTTTTTT. It encodes CASSRRLDTGELFF.